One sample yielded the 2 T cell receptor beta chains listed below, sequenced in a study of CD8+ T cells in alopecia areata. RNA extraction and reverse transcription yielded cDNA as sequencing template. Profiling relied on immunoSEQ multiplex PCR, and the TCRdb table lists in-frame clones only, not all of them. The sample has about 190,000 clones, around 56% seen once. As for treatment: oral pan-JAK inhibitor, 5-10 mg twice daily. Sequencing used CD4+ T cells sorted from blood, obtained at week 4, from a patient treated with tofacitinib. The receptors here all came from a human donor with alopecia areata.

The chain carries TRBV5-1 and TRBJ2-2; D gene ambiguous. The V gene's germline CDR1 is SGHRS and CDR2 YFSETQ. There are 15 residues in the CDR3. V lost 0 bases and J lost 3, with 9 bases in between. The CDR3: CASSLDRADTGELFF. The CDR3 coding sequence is TGCGCCAGCAGCTTGGACCGCGCAGACACCGGGGAGCTGTTTTTT.

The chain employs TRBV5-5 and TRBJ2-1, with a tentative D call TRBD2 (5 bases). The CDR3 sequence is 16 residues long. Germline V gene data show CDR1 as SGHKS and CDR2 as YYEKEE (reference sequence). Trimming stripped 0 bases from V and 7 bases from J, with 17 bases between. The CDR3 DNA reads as TGTGCCAGCAGCTTGGAGCTGACTAAGTTCGGGAATGAGCAGTTCTTC. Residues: CASSLELTKFGNEQFF.